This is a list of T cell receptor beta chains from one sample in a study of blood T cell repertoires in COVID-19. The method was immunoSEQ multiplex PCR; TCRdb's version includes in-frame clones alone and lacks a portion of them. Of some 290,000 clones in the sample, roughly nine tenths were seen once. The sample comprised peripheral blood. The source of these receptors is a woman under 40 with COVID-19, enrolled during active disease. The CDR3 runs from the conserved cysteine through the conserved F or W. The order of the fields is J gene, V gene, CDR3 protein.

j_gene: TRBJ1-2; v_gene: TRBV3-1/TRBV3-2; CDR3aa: CASSQVPGQAGGYTF
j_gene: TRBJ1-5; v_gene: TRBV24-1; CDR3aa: CATSDQGMPRPQHF
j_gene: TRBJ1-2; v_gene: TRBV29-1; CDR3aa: CSVEDGGFVDGYTF
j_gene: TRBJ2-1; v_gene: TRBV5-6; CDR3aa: CASSLAGGASSYNEQFF
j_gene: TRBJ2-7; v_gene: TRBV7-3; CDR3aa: CASSPTSGSMYEQYF
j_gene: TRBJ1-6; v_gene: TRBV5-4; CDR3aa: CASSLSDSYNSPLHF
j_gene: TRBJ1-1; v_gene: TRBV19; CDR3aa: CASSMPGQGATTEAFF
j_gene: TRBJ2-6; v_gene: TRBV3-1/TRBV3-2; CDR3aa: CASSSKQAPGANVLTF
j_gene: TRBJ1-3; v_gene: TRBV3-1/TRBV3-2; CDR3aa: CASSQDLRGGGNTIYF
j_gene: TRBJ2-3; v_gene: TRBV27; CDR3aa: CASSLTGRETDTQYF
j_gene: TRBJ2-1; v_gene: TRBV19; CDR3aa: CASSMGRGRLRNEQFF
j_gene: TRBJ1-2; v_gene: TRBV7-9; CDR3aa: CASSLNGNYGYTF
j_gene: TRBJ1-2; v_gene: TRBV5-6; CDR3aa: CASSFSGQGQYGYTF
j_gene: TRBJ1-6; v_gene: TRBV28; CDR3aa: CASSSSGTGASPLHF
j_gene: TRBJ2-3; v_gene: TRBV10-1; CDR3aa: CASSGGTDTQYF
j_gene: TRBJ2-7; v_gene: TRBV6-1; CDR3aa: CASSESLGAKNEQYF
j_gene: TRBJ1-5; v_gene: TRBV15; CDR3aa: CATSGHRGSNQPQHF
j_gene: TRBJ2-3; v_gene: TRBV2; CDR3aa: CASREGTGTDTQYF
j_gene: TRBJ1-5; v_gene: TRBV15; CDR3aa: CATRPNRGPNQPQHF
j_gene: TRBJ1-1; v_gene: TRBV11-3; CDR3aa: CASSSGQGNTEAFF
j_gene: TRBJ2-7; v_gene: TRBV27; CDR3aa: CASSHLTAPSNEQYF
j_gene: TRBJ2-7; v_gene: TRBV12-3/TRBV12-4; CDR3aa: CASSPGQNEYF
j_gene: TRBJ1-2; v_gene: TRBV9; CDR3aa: CASSVAGTGHGYTF
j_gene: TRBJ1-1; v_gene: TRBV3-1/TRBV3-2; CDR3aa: CASSLGQGSFF
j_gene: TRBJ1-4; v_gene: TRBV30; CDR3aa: CACQGGWEKLFF
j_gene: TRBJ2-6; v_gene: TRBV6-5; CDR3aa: CASMTGEGEANVLTF
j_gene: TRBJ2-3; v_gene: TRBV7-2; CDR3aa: CASSPRLAGTDTQYF
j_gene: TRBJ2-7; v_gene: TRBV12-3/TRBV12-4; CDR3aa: CASSRLQGYEQYF
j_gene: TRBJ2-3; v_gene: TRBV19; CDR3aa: CASSIAGLRPDTQYF
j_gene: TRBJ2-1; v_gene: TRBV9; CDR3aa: CASSPRGSGSDRNEQFF
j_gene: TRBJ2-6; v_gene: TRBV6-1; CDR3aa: CASSEIWLSGANVLTF
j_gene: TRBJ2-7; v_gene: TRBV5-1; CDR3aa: CASSPRTSGASYEQYF
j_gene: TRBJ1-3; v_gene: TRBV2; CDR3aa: CASSDSVSGNTIYF
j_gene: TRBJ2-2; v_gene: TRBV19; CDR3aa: CASRGGQGRRSGELFF
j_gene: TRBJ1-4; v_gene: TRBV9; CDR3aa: CASSVRGLNEKLFF
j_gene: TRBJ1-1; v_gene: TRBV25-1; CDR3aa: CASSDQQGRTEAFF
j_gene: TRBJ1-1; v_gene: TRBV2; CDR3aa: CASQSGWVTEAFF